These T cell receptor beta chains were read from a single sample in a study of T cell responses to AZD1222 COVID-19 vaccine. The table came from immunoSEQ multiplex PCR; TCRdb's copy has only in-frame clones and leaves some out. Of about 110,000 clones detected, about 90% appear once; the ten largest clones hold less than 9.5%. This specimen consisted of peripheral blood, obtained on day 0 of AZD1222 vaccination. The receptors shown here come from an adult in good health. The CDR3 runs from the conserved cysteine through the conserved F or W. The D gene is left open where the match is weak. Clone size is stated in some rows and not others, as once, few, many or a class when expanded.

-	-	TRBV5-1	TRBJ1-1	CASSSPKSDLWNTEAFF	TGCGCCAGCAGCTCCCCTAAGTCCGATCTGTGGAACACTGAAGCTTTCTTT
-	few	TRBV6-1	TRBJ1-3	CASSDYGIGNTIYF	TGTGCCAGCAGTGATTATGGGATTGGAAACACCATATATTTT
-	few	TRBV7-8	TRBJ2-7	CASSPKESGVLYEQYF	TGTGCCAGCAGCCCGAAGGAGTCAGGGGTCCTCTACGAGCAGTACTTC
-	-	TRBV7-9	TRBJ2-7	CASSPGGGSYEQYF	TGTGCCAGCAGCCCTGGTGGGGGCTCCTACGAGCAGTACTTC
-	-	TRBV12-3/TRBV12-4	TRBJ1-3	CASRPGSGNTIYF	TGTGCCAGCAGGCCAGGCTCTGGAAACACCATATATTTT
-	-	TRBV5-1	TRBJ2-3	CASSPAGTDTQYF	TGCGCCAGCAGCCCCGCTGGCACAGATACGCAGTATTTT
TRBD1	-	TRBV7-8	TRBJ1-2	CASSLAGFGTDYGYTF	TGTGCCAGCAGCTTAGCTGGTTTTGGGACAGACTATGGCTACACCTTC
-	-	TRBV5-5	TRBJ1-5	CASGDGVGGNQPQHF	TGTGCCAGCGGTGACGGGGTAGGGGGCAATCAGCCCCAGCATTTT
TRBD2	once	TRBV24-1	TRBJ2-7	CATSAGSGSEQYF	TGTGCCACCAGTGCGGGAAGCGGGAGCGAGCAGTACTTC
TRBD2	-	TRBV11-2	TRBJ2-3	CASSLGTSSSTDTQYF	TGTGCCAGCAGCCTCGGGACTAGCAGTAGCACAGATACGCAGTATTTT
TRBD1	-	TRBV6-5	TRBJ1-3	CASSYSGNRGSNTIYF	TGTGCCAGCAGTTACTCCGGGAACAGGGGATCAAACACCATATATTTT
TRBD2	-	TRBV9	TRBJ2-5	CASSPSGGEKETQYF	TGTGCCAGCAGCCCGAGCGGGGGGGAGAAAGAGACCCAGTACTTC
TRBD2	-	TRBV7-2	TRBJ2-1	CASSLGGSGSYNEQFF	TGTGCCAGCAGCTTAGGCGGGAGCGGGTCCTACAATGAGCAGTTCTTC
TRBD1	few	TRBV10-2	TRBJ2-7	CASSESETQGATSYEQYF	TGCGCCAGCAGTGAGTCGGAGACACAGGGGGCGACGTCCTACGAGCAGTACTTC
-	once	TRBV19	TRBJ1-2	CASRVGRALGGYTF	TGTGCCAGTAGAGTCGGCAGGGCCCTTGGGGGCTACACCTTC
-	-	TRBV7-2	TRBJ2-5	CASSFGNQETQYF	TGTGCCAGCAGCTTCGGAAATCAAGAGACCCAGTACTTC
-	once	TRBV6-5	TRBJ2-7	CASSYYVGSSYEQYF	TGTGCCAGCAGTTACTATGTTGGGTCTTCCTACGAGCAGTACTTC
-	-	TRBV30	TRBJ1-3	CAWSVGGSGNTIYF	TGTGCCTGGAGTGTAGGCGGCTCTGGAAACACCATATATTTT
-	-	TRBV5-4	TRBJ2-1	CASSGTGTLYNEQFF	TGTGCCAGCAGCGGTACCGGGACTCTTTACAATGAGCAGTTCTTC
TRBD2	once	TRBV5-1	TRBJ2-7	CASSFQTSGSYEQYF	TGCGCCAGCAGCTTTCAGACTAGCGGGAGCTACGAGCAGTACTTC
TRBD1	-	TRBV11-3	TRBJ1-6	CASSLRAGTGLDSPLHF	TGTGCCAGCAGCCTCCGCGCCGGGACAGGGCTTGATTCACCCCTCCACTTT
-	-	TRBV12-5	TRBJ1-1	CASGLNLNTEAFF	TGTGCTAGTGGTTTGAATTTGAACACTGAAGCTTTCTTT
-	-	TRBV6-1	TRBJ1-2	CASSEGPAGGYTF	TGTGCCAGCAGTGAAGGTCCCGCGGGTGGCTACACCTTC
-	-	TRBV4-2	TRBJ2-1	CASSQDFLGRTAPWASSYNEQFF	TGTGCCAGCAGCCAAGATTTCCTGGGGAGGACCGCTCCCTGGGCCAGCTCCTACAATGAGCAGTTCTTC
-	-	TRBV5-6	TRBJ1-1	CASSPRVSAEAFF	TGTGCCAGCAGCCCCAGGGTTTCGGCTGAAGCTTTCTTT
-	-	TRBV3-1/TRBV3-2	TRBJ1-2	CASSSSRSGYTF	TGTGCCAGCAGCTCAAGTCGATCTGGCTACACCTTC
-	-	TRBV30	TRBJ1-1	CAWSVQDNTEAFF	TGTGCCTGGAGTGTACAAGACAACACTGAAGCTTTCTTT
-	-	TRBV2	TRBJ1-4	CATGGATATNEKLFF	TGTGCCACTGGGGGGGCGACAGCAACTAATGAAAAACTGTTTTTT
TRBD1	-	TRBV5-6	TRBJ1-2	CASSLPRGPYGYTF	TGTGCCAGCAGCCTCCCTAGGGGGCCCTATGGCTACACCTTC
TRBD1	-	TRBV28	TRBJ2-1	CASSPLDRVNEQFF	TGTGCCAGCAGTCCTCTGGACAGGGTCAATGAGCAGTTCTTC
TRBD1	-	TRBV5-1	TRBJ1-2	CASSRDRGVTNYGYTF	TGCGCCAGCAGCCGGGACAGGGGGGTTACTAACTATGGCTACACCTTC
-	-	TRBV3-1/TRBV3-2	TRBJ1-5	CASSPTLDTDQPQHF	TGTGCCAGCAGCCCAACATTGGACACCGATCAGCCCCAGCATTTT
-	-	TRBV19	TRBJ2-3	CASSASTSYRADTQYF	TGTGCCAGTAGTGCCTCGACCAGCTACCGTGCAGATACGCAGTATTTT
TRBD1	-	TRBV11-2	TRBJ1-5	CASSSDRGSQPQHF	TGTGCCAGCAGCTCCGACAGGGGGAGTCAGCCCCAGCATTTT
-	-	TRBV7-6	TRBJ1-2	CASSLFPAPGYGYTF	TGTGCCAGCAGCTTATTTCCAGCCCCTGGGTATGGCTACACCTTC
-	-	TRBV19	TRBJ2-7	CARETGEQYF	TGTGCCAGGGAAACGGGCGAGCAGTACTTC
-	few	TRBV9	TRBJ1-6	CASSVGGASSRPLHF	TGTGCCAGCAGCGTAGGGGGGGCGAGCAGTCGACCCCTCCACTTT
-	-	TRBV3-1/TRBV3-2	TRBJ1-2	CASSQTDSNYGYTF	TGTGCCAGCAGCCAAACCGACAGTAACTATGGCTACACCTTC
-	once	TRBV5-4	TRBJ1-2	CASSLYRFNYGYTF	TGTGCCAGCAGCTTGTACAGGTTTAACTATGGCTACACCTTC
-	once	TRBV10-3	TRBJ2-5	CAISDAAATQETQYF	TGTGCCATCAGTGATGCAGCGGCCACTCAAGAGACCCAGTACTTC
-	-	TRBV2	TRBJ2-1	CASSEGGDTYNEQFF	TGTGCCAGCAGTGAAGGCGGGGACACCTACAATGAGCAGTTCTTC
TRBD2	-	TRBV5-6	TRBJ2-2	CASSLVGSGKDGELFF	TGTGCCAGCAGCTTGGTTGGTAGCGGGAAGGACGGGGAGCTGTTTTTT
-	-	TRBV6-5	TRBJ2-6	CASTYDSGANVLTF	TGTGCCAGCACATACGACTCTGGGGCCAACGTCCTGACTTTC
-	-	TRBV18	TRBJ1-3	CASSPMENGNTIYF	TGTGCCAGCTCACCGATGGAGAATGGAAACACCATATATTTT
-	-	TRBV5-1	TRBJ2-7	CASSLVQGGRYEQYF	TGCGCCAGCAGCTTGGTCCAGGGAGGACGCTACGAGCAGTACTTC
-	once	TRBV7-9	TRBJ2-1	CATEYNEQFF	TGTGCCACCGAATACAATGAGCAGTTCTTC
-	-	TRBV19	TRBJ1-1	CASSAHRYTEAFF	TGTGCCAGTAGTGCCCACAGATACACTGAAGCTTTCTTT
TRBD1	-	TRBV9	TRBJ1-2	CASSVTGGNYGYTF	TGTGCCAGCAGCGTGACAGGGGGGAACTATGGCTACACCTTC
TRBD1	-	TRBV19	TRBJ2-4	CASSIERTGGDIQYF	TGTGCCAGTAGTATAGAAAGGACAGGGGGAGACATTCAGTACTTC
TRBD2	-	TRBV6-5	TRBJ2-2	CASSYSPSGNTGELFF	TGTGCCAGCAGTTACTCGCCTAGCGGCAACACCGGGGAGCTGTTTTTT
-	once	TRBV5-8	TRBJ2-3	CASSQGLGTDTQYF	TGTGCCAGCAGCCAGGGTCTTGGCACAGATACGCAGTATTTT
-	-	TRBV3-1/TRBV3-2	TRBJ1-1	CATTQGFPNTEAFF	TGTGCCACCACTCAGGGGTTTCCGAACACTGAAGCTTTCTTT
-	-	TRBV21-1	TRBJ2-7	CASSKGDRGLFYEQYF	TGTGCCAGCAGCAAAGGCGACAGGGGGCTATTCTACGAGCAGTACTTC
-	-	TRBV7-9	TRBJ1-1	CASSLGSGYTEAFF	TGTGCCAGCAGCTTAGGGAGTGGGTACACTGAAGCTTTCTTT
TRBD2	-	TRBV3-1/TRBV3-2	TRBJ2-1	CASSLAASGVNEQFF	TGTGCCAGCAGCCTGGCGGCTAGCGGAGTCAATGAGCAGTTCTTC
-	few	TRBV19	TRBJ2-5	CASSADSGMVETQYF	TGTGCCAGTAGTGCAGACTCCGGGATGGTGGAGACCCAGTACTTC
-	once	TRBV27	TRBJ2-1	CASSLEASGNEQFF	TGTGCCAGCAGTTTGGAGGCCTCCGGAAATGAGCAGTTCTTC
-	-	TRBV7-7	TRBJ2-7	CASSRTQARQALYEQYF	TGTGCCAGCAGCCGAACGCAGGCCAGACAGGCCCTCTACGAGCAGTACTTC
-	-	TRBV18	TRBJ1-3	CASSPPGRAYGTIYF	TGTGCCAGCTCACCACCCGGCAGGGCCTACGGCACCATATATTTT